The TCR beta chain described here comes from a study of T cell responses to AZD1222 COVID-19 vaccine. General study findings and limits: Variant regions that are unmutated are reportedly the target of nearly half of spike-specific TCRs. It was only a handful of AZD1222 recipients who were seropositive at baseline. Mapped onto spike, vaccine-associated CD4 TCRs spanned it and were dominant at 160-218 and 743-854.

This clone is a singleton in its sample. Its antigen is currently unknown. Libraries were prepared by immunoSEQ multiplex PCR; TCRdb keeps only in-frame clonotypes and omits some of them. The sample includes 30,000 to 50,000 clones, roughly 88% seen only once; the top ten take roughly 29%. This CDR3 spans 16 amino acids. V was clipped by 3 bases and J by 4 bases; unmatched bases: 9. Germline V gives CDR1 SGHRS, CDR2 YFSETQ. The sequence came from an adult who received the MenACWY meningococcal vaccine as a control. Sequences were derived from peripheral blood, sampled 28 days after the second dose of the MenACWY control vaccine. The chain combines TRBV5-1 with TRBJ2-3; TRBD1 matches 9 bases. Here the CDR3 reads CASSSGDRVVADTQYF. CDR3 sequence (DNA): TGCGCCAGCAGCTCAGGGGACAGGGTCGTCGCAGATACGCAGTATTTT.